The present entry profiles one T cell receptor (beta chain) with its context. The antigen is unknown. Some clones are missing from TCRdb's copy, which holds only in-frame ones; the method was immunoSEQ multiplex PCR. The sample consists of tens of thousands of clones, 70% to 85% of them appearing once. Germline V CDR1 and CDR2: SGHAT, FQNNGV. Unmatched junction bases numbered 10, after V lost 4 bases and J lost 4 bases. This CDR3 spans 16 amino acids. The entry originates in a study of radiotherapy plus CTLA-4 blockade in lung cancer. For the study at large: Among enrolled patients, under 20% responded and roughly 31% achieved disease control.

Notes on the study in general: After treatment with radiotherapy plus ipilimumab, TCR clones that came from the tumor expanded in blood.

The sequence was obtained from a human donor with non-small cell lung cancer who had a complete response to radiotherapy plus ipilimumab. The V gene is TRBV11-2, the J gene TRBJ2-1; 7 nucleotides line up with TRBD1. The sample in question was peripheral blood, obtained from a patient treated with radiotherapy plus ipilimumab. CDR3 loop: CASSSQAGQAYNEQFF. The CDR3, as DNA: TGTGCCAGCAGCTCCCAAGCAGGACAGGCTTACAATGAGCAGTTCTTC.